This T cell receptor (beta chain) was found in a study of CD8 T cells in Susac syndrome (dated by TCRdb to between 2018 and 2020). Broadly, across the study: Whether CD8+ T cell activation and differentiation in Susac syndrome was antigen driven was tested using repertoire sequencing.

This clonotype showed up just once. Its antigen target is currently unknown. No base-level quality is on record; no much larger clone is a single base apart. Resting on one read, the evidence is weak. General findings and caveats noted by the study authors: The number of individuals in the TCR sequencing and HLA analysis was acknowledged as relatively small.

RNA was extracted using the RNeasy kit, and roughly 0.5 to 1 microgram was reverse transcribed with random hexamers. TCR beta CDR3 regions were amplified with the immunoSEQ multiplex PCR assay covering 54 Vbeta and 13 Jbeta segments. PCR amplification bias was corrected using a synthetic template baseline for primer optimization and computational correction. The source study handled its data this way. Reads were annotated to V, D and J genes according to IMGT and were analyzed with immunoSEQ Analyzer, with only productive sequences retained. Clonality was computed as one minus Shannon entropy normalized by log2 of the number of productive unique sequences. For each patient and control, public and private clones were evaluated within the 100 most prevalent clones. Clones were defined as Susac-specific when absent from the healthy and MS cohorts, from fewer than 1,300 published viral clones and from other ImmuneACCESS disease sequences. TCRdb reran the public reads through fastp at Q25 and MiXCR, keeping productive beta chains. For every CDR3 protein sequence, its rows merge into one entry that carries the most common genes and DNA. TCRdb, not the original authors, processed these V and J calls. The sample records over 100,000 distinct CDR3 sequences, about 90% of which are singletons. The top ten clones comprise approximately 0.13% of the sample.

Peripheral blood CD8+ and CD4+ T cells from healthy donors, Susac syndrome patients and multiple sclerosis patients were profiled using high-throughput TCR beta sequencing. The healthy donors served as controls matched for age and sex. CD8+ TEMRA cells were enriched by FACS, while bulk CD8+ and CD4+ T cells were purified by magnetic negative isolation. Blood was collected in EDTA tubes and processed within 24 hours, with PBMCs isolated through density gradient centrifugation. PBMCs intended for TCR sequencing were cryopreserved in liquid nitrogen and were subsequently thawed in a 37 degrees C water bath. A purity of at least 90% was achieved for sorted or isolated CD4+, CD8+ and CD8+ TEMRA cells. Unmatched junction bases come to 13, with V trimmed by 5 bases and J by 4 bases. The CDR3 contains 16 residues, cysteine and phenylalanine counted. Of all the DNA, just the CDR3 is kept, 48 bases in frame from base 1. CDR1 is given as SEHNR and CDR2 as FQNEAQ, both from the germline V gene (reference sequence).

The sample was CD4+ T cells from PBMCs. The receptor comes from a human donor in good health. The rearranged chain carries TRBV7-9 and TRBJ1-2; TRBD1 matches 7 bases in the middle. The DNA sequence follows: TGTGCCAGCAGCCCCTCAGGGGGGGGTTCTGCCTATGGCTACACCTTC. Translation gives CASSPSGGGSAYGYTF.